This passage covers 14 T cell receptor beta chains from one sample sequenced in a study of T cell repertoires in cytomegalovirus infection. TCRdb re-analysed the reads in MiXCR, keeping a single row per CDR3 protein. The sample shows hundreds of thousands of distinct CDR3 sequences, roughly 46% of them seen only once. No antigens are known for them. The material sequenced was cultured PBMCs, taken from culture after CMV antigen stimulation. The receptors here all came from a human donor in good health (CMV status not recorded). Some clones in this sample may be carry-over from other donors' samples.

The rearrangement joins TRBV4-1 to TRBJ2-1; no definite D call. This CDR3 is built from 14 residues. V was trimmed by 1 base and J by 14 bases, leaving 18 bases between them. Per germline, CDR1 MGHRA and CDR2 YSYEKL. This chain's CDR3 is CASSQGPSGPEKFF. CDR3 bases: TGCGCCAGCAGCCAAGGACCATCCGGCCCGGAGAAGTTCTTC.

CDR3 sequence reads: CASSLIRTGDIFNNEQFF. The CDR3 region has the DNA TGTGCCAGCAGTTTAATACGGACAGGGGATATATTTAACAATGAGCAGTTCTTC. The chain uses TRBV6-2 or TRBV6-3 and TRBJ2-1; the match to TRBD1 covers 9 bases. The germline gives CDR1 MNHEY, CDR2 SVGEGT. The CDR3 extends over 18 amino acids. V trimming: 4 bases; J trimming: 5 bases; junction bases outside the gene matches: 15.

The chain's CDR3 is CASSLGGTGAWAEAFF. The CDR3 region has the DNA TGTGCCAGCAGCTTAGGGGGGACAGGGGCCTGGGCTGAAGCTTTCTTT. The genes are TRBV11-1 and TRBJ1-1, with TRBD1 identical over 10 bases. V lost 1 base and J lost 6; bases outside the gene matches: 8. Germline CDR1 and CDR2: SGHAT and FQDESV (reference sequence). There are 16 residues in the CDR3.

This clonotype occurred a few times. The V gene is TRBV7-2, the J gene TRBJ2-7, with a weak D call TRBD2 (6 bases). The V end was cut by 5 bases, the J end by 0 bases, with 14 bases between. CDR3 length: 15 residues. Looked up from germline, CDR1 is SGHTA and CDR2 is FQGNSA. DNA of the CDR3: TGTGCCAGCAGCCCCTCCCCGCGGGACTCCTACGAGCAGTACTTC. This sequence encodes CASSPSPRDSYEQYF.

The V call is TRBV27, the J call TRBJ2-3, with 8 bases aligning to TRBD2. The J segment lost 0 bases and the V segment lost 7 bases, leaving 9 bases of the junction unmatched. CDR3 size: 16 residues. Germline lookup yields CDR1 MNHEY and CDR2 SMNVEV (reference sequence). The CDR3 DNA reads TGTGCCAGCATTCCTGTCAGCGGGGGTAGCACAGATACGCAGTATTTT. This sequence encodes CASIPVSGGSTDTQYF.

CDR3 coding DNA: TGTGCCAGCAGTTACTCGATATCTAGCTCAAACCCTGAGCAGTACTTC. It translates to CASSYSISSSNPEQYF. V and J are TRBV6-2 or TRBV6-3 and TRBJ2-7; tentatively, D is TRBD2 (5 bases). The CDR3 runs 16 residues. V lost 0 bases and J lost 7, with 19 bases in between. CDR1 and CDR2 from the germline V gene are MNHEY and SVGEGT.

This clonotype was observed a single time. V usage is TRBV5-1 and J usage is TRBJ2-1; 12 bases map to TRBD2. Unmatched junction bases numbered 18, after V lost 5 bases and J lost 6 bases. Germline lookup yields CDR1 SGHRS and CDR2 YFSETQ. The CDR3 has 19 amino acids. The CDR3 bases are TGCGCCAGCAGTCGGGCCGGGACTAGCGGGTTGGCGGGGACCAATGAGCAGTTCTTC. This sequence encodes CASSRAGTSGLAGTNEQFF.

This clonotype was picked up a small number of times. The chain combines TRBV7-2 with TRBJ1-6; 8 bases match TRBD1. The CDR3 contains 15 residues. The trim removed 2 bases at V and 4 bases at J, leaving 1 base unmatched. The germline V gene has CDR1 SGHTA and CDR2 FQGNSA. This chain's CDR3 is CASSLRTGYNSPLHF. The CDR3, as DNA: TGTGCCAGCAGCTTACGGACAGGGTATAATTCACCCCTCCACTTT.

This clonotype has just a few counts. The chain carries TRBV6-5 and TRBJ2-7; 12 nucleotides match TRBD2. Trimming at V came to 0 bases and at J to 5 bases, leaving 11 bases not matched to a gene. Germline CDR1 is MNHEY and CDR2 is SVGAGI. The CDR3 runs 18 residues. In nucleotides, the CDR3 is TGTGCCAGCAGTTACTCGAGTCTAGCGGGAGGGCCCGCTAACGAGCAGTACTTC. It codes for CASSYSSLAGGPANEQYF.

In its sample, this clonotype was seen a few times. The rearrangement links TRBV7-2 to TRBJ2-5, with 10 bases matching TRBD2. V was clipped by 3 bases and J by 2 bases; unmatched bases: 3. The V gene's germline CDR1 is SGHTA and CDR2 FQGNSA. The CDR3 is made up of 15 amino acids. CDR3 sequence (DNA): TGTGCCAGCAGCTTTAGGACTAGCGGTCAAGAGACCCAGTACTTC. It specifies CASSFRTSGQETQYF.

This rearrangement joins TRBV12-3 or TRBV12-4 to TRBJ2-2, with D unclear. The CDR3 runs 13 residues. The V end lost 5 bases, the J end lost 3 bases, and 7 bases lay between the germline ends. The CDR3 coding sequence is TGTGCCAGCAGTCAGCATGACACCGGGGAGCTGTTTTTT. Protein: CASSQHDTGELFF.

V and J are TRBV20-1 and TRBJ2-3; no firm D call. Between the trimmed V and J ends, which lost 2 bases and 4 bases, there was a span of 7 bases. The CDR3 loop spans 12 amino acids. The germline gives CDR1 DFQATT, CDR2 SNEGSKA (reference sequence). The CDR3 nucleotides are TGCAGTGCTAGAAAAGGGTCAGATACGCAGTATTTT. Its translation: CSARKGSDTQYF.

There are a few counts of this clonotype. The J gene is TRBJ2-5, the V gene TRBV7-2, with a possible D match to TRBD1 (5 bases). Trimming shortened V by 7 bases and J by 1 base, and 13 bases separated the two germline ends. CDR1 SGHTA and CDR2 FQGNSA come from the germline V gene. This CDR3 is built from 14 residues. The CDR3 loop reads CASKQVIPQETQYF. The CDR3 DNA reads as TGTGCCAGCAAACAGGTTATCCCCCAAGAGACCCAGTACTTC.

The gene calls are TRBV15 and TRBJ2-2; D possibly corresponds to TRBD2 (6 bases). The length of the CDR3 is 15 residues. The V gene lost 9 bases and the J gene lost 1 base, with 15 bases spanning the gap. Per germline, CDR1 LNHNV and CDR2 YYDKDF (reference sequence). The CDR3 is CATMEGAGNTGELFF. The DNA of the CDR3 is TGTGCCACTATGGAGGGTGCAGGGAACACCGGGGAGCTGTTTTTT.